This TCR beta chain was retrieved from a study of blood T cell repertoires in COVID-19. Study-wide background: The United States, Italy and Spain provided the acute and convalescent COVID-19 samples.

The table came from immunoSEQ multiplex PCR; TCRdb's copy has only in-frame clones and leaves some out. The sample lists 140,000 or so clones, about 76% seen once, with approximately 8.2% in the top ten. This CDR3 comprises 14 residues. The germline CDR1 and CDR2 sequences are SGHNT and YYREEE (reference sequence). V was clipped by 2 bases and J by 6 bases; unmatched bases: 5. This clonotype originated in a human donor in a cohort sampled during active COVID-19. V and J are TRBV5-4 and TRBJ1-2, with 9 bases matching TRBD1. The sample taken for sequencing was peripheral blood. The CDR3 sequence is CASSFGDRDHGYTF. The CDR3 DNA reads TGTGCCAGCAGCTTTGGGGACAGGGACCATGGCTACACCTTC.